One sample yielded the 3 T cell receptor beta chains listed below, sequenced in a study of PD-1 blockade in classical Hodgkin lymphoma. In every patient, relapse followed autologous stem cell transplantation, while exposure to brentuximab vedotin differed. Clones were read by immunoSEQ multiplex PCR, and TCRdb kept only the in-frame ones, dropping some. The sample contains about 17,000 clones, around 80% of which appear only once. The material was peripheral blood mononuclear cells (PBMCs), obtained at baseline. All receptors come from a human donor with classical Hodgkin lymphoma.

A remark on this clone: Other nucleotide sequences from this sample produce the same CDR3. The V call is TRBV6-1, the J call TRBJ1-1; D is undetermined. The CDR3 runs to 13 residues. V was clipped by 0 bases and J by 7 bases, with 9 bases between them. Germline CDR1 MNHNS, CDR2 SASEGT. For the CDR3, the DNA is TGTGCCAGCAGTGAAGCGGGCAGGCGTGAAGCTTTCTTT. Amino acid sequence: CASSEAGRREAFF.

J is TRBJ2-7 and V is TRBV7-2, with 9 positions matching TRBD1. Germline trimming cut 5 bases from V and 5 bases from J; bases unmatched to any gene: 7. The CDR3 spans 14 residues. Germline CDR1 SGHTA, CDR2 FQGNSA. CDR3 nucleotides: TGTGCCAGCAGCGTACGGGACAGGGTCAACGAGCAGTACTTC. Its protein product is CASSVRDRVNEQYF.

The rearrangement uses TRBV7-2 and TRBJ1-1; 7 bases line up with TRBD1. Unmatched junction bases numbered 5, after V lost 5 bases and J lost 5 bases. There are 13 residues in the CDR3. CDR1 is SGHTA, CDR2 FQGNSA, per germline. Here the CDR3 reads CASSQTQGTEAFF. CDR3 sequence (DNA): TGTGCCAGCAGCCAAACACAGGGGACTGAAGCTTTCTTT.